This entry features one T cell receptor beta chain sequence. The sample originates from a study of blood T cell repertoires in COVID-19. About the study: Acute and convalescent COVID-19 specimens originated in the United States, Italy and Spain.

While infection was still active, Seattle patients were enrolled and then followed longitudinally. The CDR3 length is 15 residues. Germline V lookup: CDR1 SGHVS, CDR2 FQNEAQ. V lost 1 base, J lost 8 bases, and 12 bases lay in between. In the study's own analysis: Amplification of reference gene primers provided the estimated nucleated cell counts. Profiled with immunoSEQ multiplex PCR; TCRdb holds only in-frame clones, not every one. V, J and clone size reflect that table, while D and trimming were determined from the DNA. The sample gives roughly 300,000 clones, more than 85% of which show up once; over 2% is in the top ten.

This sequence originates from a woman in her thirties with COVID-19, enrolled during active disease. The chain carries TRBV7-8 and TRBJ1-6, with TRBD1 as a possible D gene (5 bases). Sequenced input: peripheral blood. CDR3 amino acids: CASSLVRREDSPLHF. CDR3 DNA: TGTGCCAGCAGCTTAGTGCGCAGGGAAGATTCACCCCTCCACTTT.